This TCR beta chain came from a study of early T cells in non-severe SARS-CoV-2 infection. Turning to the study itself: Sequenced material consisted of bulk RNA (from unsorted whole blood), and chains were unpaired. Whole-study results and caveats: Matching results from VDJdb favored anti-spike CD8 responses, leaving private and CD4 specificities undetected.

Separate cDNA molecules each had unique molecular identifiers attached to them. TCRdb reprocessed the 5' RACE reads with MiXCR, giving one entry per CDR3 protein. The sample comprises around 50,000 distinct CDR3 sequences, 9.5% to 15% of which are singletons, and over 3% rests with the top ten. Germline CDR1 SQVTM, CDR2 ANQGSEA. CDR3 length: 12 residues. With 7 bases removed from V and 0 bases from J, the gap between germline ends came to 7 bases. Of note for this clonotype: Its target is not known.

This chain links TRBV29-1 with TRBJ2-4; D remains unclear. This TCR came from an adult who was a healthcare worker with PCR-confirmed SARS-CoV-2 infection or an uninfected control (not recorded which). The material sequenced was whole blood. In DNA, the CDR3 is TGCAGCGCCCGACAAGCCAAAAACATTCAGTACTTC. Translating it yields CSARQAKNIQYF.